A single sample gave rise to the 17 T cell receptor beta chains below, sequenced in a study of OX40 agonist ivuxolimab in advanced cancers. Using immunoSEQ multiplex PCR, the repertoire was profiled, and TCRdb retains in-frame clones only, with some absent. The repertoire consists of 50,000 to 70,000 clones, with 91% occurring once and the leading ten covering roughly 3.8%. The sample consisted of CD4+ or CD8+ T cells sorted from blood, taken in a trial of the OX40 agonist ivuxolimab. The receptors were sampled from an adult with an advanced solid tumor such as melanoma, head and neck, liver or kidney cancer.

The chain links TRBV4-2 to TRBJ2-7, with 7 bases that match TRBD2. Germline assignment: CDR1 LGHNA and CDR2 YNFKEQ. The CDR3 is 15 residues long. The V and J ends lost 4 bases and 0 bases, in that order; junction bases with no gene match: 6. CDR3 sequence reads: CASSPLAPASYEQYF. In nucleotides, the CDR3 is TGTGCCAGCAGCCCACTAGCGCCCGCCTCCTACGAGCAGTACTTC.

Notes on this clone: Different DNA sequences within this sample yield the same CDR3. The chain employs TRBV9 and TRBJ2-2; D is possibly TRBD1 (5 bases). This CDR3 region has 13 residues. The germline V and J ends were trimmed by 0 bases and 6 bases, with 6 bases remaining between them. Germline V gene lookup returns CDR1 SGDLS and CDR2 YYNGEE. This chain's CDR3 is CASSVEGSGELFF. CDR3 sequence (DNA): TGTGCCAGCAGCGTAGAGGGGTCCGGGGAGCTGTTTTTT.

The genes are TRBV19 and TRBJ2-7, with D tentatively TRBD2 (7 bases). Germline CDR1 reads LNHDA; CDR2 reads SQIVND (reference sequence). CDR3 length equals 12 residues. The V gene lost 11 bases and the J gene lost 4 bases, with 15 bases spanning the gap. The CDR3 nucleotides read TGTGCCTCTGCGGGGGCGGAGTACGAGCAGTACTTC. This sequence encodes CASAGAEYEQYF.

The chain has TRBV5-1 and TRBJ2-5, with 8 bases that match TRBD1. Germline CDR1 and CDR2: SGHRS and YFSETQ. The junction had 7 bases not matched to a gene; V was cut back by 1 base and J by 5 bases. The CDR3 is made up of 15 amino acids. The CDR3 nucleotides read TGCGCCAGCAGCTTGAGTACAGGGGGTGGGGAGACCCAGTACTTC. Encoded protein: CASSLSTGGGETQYF.

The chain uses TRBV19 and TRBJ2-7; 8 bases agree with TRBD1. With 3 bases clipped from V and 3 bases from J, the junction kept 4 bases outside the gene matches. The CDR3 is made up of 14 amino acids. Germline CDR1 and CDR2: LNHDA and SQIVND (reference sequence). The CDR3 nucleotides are TGTGCCAGTAGTATTGGGACAGGAGGCTACGAGCAGTACTTC. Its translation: CASSIGTGGYEQYF.

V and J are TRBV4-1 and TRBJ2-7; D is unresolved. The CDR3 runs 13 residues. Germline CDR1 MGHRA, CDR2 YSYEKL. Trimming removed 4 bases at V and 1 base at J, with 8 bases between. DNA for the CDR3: TGCGCCAGCAGCCCAGGTCCTTCCTACGAGCAGTACTTC. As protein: CASSPGPSYEQYF.

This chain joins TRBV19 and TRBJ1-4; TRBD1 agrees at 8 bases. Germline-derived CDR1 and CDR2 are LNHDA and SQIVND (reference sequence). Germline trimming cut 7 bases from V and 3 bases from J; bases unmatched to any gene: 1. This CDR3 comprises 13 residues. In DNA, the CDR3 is TGTGCCAGTACGGGACAGGCTAATGAAAAACTGTTTTTT. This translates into CASTGQANEKLFF.

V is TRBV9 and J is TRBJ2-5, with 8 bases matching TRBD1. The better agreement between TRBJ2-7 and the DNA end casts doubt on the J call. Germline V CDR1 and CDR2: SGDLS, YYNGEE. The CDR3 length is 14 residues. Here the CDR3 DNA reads TGTGCCAGCAGCGTTTGGGCAGGGGGCTCCGAGCAGTACTTC. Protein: CASSVWAGGSEQYF.

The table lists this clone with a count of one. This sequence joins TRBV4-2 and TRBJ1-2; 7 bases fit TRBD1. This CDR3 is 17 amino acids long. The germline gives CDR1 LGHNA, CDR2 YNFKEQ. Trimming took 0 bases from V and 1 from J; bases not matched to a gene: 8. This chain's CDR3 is CASSQDVEGTDNYGYTF. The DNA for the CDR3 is TGTGCCAGCAGCCAAGATGTGGAGGGGACAGATAACTATGGCTACACCTTC.

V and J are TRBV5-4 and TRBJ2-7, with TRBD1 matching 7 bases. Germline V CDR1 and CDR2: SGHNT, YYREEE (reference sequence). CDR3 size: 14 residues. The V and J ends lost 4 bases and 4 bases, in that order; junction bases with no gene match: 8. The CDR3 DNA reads TGTGCCAGCAGCACCGGGACAGTCTCATACGAGCAGTACTTC. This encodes CASSTGTVSYEQYF. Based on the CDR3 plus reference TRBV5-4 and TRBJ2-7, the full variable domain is ETGVTQSPTHLIKTRGQQVTLRCSSQSGHNTVSWYQQALGQGPQFIFQYYREEENGRGNFPPRFSGLQFPNYSSELNVNALELDDSALYLCASSTGTVSYEQYFGPGTRLTVT.

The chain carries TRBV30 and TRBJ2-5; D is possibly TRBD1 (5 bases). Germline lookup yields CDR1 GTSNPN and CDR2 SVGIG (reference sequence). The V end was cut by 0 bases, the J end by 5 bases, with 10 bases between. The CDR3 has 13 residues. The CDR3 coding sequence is TGTGCCTGGAGTGTACCAGGGATGGAGACCCAGTACTTC. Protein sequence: CAWSVPGMETQYF.

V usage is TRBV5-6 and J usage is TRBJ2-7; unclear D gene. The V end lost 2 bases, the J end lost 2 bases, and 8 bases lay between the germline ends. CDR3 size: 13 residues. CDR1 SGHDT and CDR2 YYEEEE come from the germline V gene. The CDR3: CASSLGPPYEQYF. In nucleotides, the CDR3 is TGTGCCAGCAGCTTAGGACCACCCTACGAGCAGTACTTC.

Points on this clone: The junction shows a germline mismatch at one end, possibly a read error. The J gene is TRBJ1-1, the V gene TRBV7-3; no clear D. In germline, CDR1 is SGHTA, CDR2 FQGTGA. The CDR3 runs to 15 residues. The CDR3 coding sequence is TGTGCCAGCAGTTTAACGGCAGGCATGAACACTGAAGCTTTCTTT. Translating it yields CASSLTAGMNTEAFF.

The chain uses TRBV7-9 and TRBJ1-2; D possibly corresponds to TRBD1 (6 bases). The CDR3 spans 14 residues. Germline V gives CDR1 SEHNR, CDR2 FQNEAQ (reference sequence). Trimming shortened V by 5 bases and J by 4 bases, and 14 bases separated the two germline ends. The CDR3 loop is CASSTIRDIYGYTF. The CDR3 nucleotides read TGTGCCAGCAGCACAATCCGGGACATCTATGGCTACACCTTC.

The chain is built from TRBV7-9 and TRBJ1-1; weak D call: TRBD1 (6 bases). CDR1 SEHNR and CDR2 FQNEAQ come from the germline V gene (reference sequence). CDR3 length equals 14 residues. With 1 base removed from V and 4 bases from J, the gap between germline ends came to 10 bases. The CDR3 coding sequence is TGTGCCAGCAGCTTAGTTGGAGGGGGCACTGAAGCTTTCTTT. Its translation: CASSLVGGGTEAFF.

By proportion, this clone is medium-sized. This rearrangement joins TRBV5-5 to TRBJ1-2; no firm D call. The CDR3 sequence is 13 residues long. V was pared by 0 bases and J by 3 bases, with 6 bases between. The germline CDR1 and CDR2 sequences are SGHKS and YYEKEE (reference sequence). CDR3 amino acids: CASSLEPDYGYTF. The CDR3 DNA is TGTGCCAGCAGCTTGGAACCGGACTATGGCTACACCTTC.

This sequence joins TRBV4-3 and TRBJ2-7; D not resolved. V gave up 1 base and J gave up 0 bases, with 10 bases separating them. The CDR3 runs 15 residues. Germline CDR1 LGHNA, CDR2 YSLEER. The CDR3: CASSQVFPSSYEQYF. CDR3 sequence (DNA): TGCGCCAGCAGCCAAGTTTTCCCGTCCTCCTACGAGCAGTACTTC.